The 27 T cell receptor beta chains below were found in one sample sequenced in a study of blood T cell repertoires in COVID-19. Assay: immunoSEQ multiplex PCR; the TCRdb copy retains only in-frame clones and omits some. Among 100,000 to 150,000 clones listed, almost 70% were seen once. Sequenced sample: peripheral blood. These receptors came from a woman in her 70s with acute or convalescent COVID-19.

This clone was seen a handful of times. The CDR3 bases are TGCGCCAGCAGCGTGACAGGGGGCCTGAACACTGAAGCTTTCTTT. Protein: CASSVTGGLNTEAFF. The chain combines TRBV5-1 with TRBJ1-1; 10 positions agree with TRBD1. Germline CDR1 SGHRS, CDR2 YFSETQ. Trimming cost V 4 bases and J 0 bases; bases outside gene matches: 3. There are 15 residues in the CDR3.

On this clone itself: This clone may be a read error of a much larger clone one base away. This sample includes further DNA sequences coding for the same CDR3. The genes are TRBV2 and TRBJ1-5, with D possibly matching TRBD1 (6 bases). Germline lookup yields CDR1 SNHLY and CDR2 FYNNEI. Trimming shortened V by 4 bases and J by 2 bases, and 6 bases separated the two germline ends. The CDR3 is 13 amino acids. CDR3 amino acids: CASSGQGNQPQHF. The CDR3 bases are TGTGCCAGCAGTGGACAGGGCAATCAGCCCCAGCATTTT.

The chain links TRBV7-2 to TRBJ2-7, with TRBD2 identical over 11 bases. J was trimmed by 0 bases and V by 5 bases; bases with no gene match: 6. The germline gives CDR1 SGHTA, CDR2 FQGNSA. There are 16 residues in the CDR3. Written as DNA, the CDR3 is TGTGCCAGCAGCCCAAGACTAGCGGGACTCTCCTACGAGCAGTACTTC. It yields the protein CASSPRLAGLSYEQYF. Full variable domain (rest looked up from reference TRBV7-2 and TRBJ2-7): GAGVSQSPSNKVTEKGKDVELRCDPISGHTALYWYRQSLGQGLEFLIYFQGNSAPDKSGLPSDRFSAERTGGSVSTLTIQRTQQEDSAVYLCASSPRLAGLSYEQYFGPGTRLTVT.

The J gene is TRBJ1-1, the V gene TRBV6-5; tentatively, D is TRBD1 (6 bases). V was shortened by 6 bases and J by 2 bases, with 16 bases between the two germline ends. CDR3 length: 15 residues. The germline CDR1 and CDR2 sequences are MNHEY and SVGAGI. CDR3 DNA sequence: TGTGCCAGCAGCTCGATCCGGACAGCTAACACTGAAGCTTTCTTT. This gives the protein CASSSIRTANTEAFF.

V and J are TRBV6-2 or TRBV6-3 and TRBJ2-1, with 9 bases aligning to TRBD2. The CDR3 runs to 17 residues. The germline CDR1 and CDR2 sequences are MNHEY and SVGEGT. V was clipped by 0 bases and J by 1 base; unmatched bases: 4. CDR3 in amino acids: CASSYSTAGGSYNEQFF. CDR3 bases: TGTGCCAGCAGTTACTCGACGGCGGGGGGGTCCTACAATGAGCAGTTCTTC.

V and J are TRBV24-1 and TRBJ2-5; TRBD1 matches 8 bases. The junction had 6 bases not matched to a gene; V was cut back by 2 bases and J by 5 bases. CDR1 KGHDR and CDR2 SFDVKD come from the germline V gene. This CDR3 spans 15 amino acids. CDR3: CATSDWTGSGETQYF. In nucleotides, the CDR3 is TGTGCCACCAGTGATTGGACAGGGTCTGGGGAGACCCAGTACTTC.

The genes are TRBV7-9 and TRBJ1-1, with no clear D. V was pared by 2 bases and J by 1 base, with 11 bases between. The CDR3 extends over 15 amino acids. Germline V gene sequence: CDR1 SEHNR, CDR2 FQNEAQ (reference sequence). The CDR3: CASSLLTAGNTEAFF. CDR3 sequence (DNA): TGTGCCAGCAGCTTACTAACCGCGGGGAACACTGAAGCTTTCTTT.

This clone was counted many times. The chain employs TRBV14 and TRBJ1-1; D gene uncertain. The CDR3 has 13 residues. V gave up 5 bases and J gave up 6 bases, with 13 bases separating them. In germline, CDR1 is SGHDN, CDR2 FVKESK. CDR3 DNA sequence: TGTGCCAGCAGCGGAGGCTTAAGTTCTGAAGCTTTCTTT. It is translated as CASSGGLSSEAFF.

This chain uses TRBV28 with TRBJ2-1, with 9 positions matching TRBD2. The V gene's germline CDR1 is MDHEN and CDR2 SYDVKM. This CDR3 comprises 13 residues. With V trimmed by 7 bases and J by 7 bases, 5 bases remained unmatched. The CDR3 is CASTFSGRNEQFF. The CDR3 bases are TGTGCCAGCACCTTTAGCGGGAGAAATGAGCAGTTCTTC.

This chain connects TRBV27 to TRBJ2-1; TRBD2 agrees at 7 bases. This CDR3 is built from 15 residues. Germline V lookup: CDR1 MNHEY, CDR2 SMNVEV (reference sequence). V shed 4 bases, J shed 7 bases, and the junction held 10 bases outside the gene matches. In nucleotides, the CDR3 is TGTGCCAGCAGTTCTAGCGGACCCCCTGGAAATGAGCAGTTCTTC. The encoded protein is CASSSSGPPGNEQFF.

As DNA, the CDR3 is TGTGCCAGCAGCTTGGTCCCCTCCAGCTCCTACAATGAGCAGTTCTTC. The encoded protein is CASSLVPSSSYNEQFF. This chain uses TRBV5-6 with TRBJ2-1, with D uncertain. CDR1 and CDR2 (germline): SGHDT, YYEEEE. Trimming removed 0 bases at V and 0 bases at J, with 10 bases between. This CDR3 spans 16 amino acids.

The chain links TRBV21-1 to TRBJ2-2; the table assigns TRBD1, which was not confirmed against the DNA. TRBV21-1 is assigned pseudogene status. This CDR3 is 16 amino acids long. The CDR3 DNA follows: TGTGCCAGCAGCAAAGTCCTGACAGGGAGGTCCGGGGAGCTGTTTTTT. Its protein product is CASSKVLTGRSGELFF.

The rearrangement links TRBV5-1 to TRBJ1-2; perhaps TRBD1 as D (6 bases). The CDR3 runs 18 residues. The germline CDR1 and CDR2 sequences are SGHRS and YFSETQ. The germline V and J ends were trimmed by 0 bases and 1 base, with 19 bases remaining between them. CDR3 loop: CASSLDSPDSSNNYGYTF. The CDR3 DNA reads TGCGCCAGCAGCTTGGACTCCCCGGACAGTTCAAATAACTATGGCTACACCTTC.

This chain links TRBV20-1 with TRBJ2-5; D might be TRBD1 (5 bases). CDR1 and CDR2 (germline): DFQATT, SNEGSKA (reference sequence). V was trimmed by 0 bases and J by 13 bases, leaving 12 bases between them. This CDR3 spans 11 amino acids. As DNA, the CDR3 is TGCAGTGCTAGAGATAAAAGGGGCCTGTACTTC. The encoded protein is CSARDKRGLYF.

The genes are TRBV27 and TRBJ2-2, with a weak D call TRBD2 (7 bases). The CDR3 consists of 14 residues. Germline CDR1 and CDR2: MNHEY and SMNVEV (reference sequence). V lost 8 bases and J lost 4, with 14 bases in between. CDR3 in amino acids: CASRGGGLTGELFF. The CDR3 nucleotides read TGTGCCAGCCGGGGCGGGGGCCTCACCGGGGAGCTGTTTTTT.

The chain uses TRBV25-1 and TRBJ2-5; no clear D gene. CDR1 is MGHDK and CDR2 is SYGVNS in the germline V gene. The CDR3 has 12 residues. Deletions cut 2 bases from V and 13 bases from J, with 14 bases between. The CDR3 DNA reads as TGTGCCAGCAGTGAAAATGGCCCTCCCCGGTACTTC. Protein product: CASSENGPPRYF.

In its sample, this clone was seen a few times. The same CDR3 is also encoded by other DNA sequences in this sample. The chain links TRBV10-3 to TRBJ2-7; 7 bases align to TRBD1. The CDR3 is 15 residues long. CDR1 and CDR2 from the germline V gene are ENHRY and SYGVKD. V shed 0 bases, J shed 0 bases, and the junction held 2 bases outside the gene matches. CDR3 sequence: CAISESPGGSYEQYF. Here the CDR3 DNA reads TGTGCCATCAGTGAGTCCCCAGGGGGCTCCTACGAGCAGTACTTC.

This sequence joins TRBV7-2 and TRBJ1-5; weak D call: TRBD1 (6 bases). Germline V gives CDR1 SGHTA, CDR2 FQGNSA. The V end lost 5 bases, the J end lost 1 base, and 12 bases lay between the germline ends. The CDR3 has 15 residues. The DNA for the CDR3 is TGTGCCAGCAGCCCACAGGGTGGGAGCAATCAGCCCCAGCATTTT. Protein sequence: CASSPQGGSNQPQHF.

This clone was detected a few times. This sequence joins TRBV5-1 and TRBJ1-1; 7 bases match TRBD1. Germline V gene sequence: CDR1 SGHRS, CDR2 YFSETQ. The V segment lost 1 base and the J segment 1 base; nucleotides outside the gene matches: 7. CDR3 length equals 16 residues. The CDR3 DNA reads TGCGCCAGCAGCTTGACCATGGACAGGTCGAACACTGAAGCTTTCTTT. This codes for CASSLTMDRSNTEAFF.

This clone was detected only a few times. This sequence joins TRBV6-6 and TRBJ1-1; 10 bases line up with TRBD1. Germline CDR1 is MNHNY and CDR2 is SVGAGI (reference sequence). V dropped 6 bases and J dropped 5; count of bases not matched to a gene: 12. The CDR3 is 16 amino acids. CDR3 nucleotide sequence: TGTGCCAGCAGCTACCGTAGACAGGGGGCAGGGACTGAAGCTTTCTTT. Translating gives CASSYRRQGAGTEAFF.

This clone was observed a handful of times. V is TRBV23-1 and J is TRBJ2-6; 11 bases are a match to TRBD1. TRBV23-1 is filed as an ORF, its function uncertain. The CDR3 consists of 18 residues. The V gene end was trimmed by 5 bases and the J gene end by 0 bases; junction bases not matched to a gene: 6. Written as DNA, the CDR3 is TGCGCCAGCAGTGTGGACAGGGGGCCTTCCTCTGGGGCCAACGTCCTGACTTTC. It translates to CASSVDRGPSSGANVLTF.

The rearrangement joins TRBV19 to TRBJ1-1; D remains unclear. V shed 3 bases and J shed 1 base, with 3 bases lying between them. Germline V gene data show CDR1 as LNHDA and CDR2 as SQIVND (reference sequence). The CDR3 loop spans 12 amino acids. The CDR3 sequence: CASSIGNTEAFF. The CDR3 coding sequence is TGTGCCAGTAGTATCGGGAACACTGAAGCTTTCTTT. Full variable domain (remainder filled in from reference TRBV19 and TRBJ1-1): DGGITQSPKYLFRKEGQNVTLSCEQNLNHDAMYWYRQDPGQGLRLIYYSQIVNDFQKGDIAEGYSVSREKKESFPLTVTSAQKNPTAFYLCASSIGNTEAFFGQGTRLTVV.

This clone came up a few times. The CDR3 spells CASSEGQGGSGSQYF. The CDR3 DNA sequence: TGTGCCAGCAGTGAAGGACAGGGGGGGTCCGGGAGCCAGTACTTC. This sequence joins TRBV2 and TRBJ2-5, with 9 nucleotides matching TRBD1. The germline gives CDR1 SNHLY, CDR2 FYNNEI. The CDR3 totals 15 residues. Unmatched junction bases numbered 10, after V lost 1 base and J lost 10 bases.

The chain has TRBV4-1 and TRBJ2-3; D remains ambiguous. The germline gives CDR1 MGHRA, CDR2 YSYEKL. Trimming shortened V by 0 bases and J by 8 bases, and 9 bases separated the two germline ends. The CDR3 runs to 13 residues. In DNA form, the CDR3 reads TGCGCCAGCAGCCAAGAGAGCCCCTCTACGCAGTATTTT. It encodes CASSQESPSTQYF.

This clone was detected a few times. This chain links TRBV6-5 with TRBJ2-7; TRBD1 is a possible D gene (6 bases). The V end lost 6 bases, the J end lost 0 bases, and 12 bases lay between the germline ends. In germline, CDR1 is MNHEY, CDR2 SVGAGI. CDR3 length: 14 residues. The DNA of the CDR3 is TGTGCCAGCAGACATCAACAGGGCTCCTACGAGCAGTACTTC. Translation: CASRHQQGSYEQYF.

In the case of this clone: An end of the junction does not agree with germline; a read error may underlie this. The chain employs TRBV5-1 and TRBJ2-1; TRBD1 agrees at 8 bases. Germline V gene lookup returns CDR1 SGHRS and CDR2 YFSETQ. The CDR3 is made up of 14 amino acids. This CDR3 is CVSRYRTGNDEQFF. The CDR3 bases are TGCGTCAGCAGGTATCGGACAGGGAACGATGAGCAGTTCTTC.

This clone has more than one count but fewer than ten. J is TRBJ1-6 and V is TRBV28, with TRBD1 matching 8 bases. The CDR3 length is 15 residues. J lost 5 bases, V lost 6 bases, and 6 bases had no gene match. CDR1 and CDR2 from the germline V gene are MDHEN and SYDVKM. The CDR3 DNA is TGTGCCAGCAGCTTGACAGGGGTCAATAATTCACCCCTCCACTTT. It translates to CASSLTGVNNSPLHF.